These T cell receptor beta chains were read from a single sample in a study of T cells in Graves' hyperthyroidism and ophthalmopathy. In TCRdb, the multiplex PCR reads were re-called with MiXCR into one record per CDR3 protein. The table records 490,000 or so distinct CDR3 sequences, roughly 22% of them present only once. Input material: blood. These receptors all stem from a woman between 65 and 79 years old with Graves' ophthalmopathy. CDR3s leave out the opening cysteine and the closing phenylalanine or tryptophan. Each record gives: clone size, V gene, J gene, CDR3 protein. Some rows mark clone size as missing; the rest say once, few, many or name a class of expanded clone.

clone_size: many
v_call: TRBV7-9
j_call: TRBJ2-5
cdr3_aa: ASSLGRTDEETQY

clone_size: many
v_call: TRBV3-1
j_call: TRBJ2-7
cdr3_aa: ASSQVMAGEGEQY

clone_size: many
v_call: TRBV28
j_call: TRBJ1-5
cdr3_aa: ASSPGERVKGNQPQH

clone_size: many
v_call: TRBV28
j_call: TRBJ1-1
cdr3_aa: ASSFLGDSMNTEAF

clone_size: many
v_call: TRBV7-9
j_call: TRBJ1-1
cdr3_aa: ASSHFGRQMNTEAF

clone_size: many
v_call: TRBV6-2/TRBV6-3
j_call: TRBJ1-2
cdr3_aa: ASRTDGNYGYT

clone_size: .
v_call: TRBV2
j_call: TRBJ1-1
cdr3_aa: ASSTQGSRNTEAF

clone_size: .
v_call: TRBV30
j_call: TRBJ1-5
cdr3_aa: AWSATTGNQPQH

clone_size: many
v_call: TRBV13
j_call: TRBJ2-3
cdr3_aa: ASSLGRSGGRPQY

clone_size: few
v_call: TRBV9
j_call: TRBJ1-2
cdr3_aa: ASSVHAGNYGYT

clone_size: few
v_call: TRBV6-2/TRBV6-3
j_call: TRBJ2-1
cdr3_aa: ASSSTSWYNEQF

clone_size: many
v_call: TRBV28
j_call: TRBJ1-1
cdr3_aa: ASSSSRGKNTEAF

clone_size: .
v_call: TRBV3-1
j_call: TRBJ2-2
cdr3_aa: ASSQVRDGELF

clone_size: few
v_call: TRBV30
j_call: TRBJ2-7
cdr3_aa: AWSVAPRYEQY

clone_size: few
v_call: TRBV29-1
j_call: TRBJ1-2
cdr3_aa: SVHTGGDLEGYT

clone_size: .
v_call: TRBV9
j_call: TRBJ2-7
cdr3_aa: ASSTGTGLTYEQY

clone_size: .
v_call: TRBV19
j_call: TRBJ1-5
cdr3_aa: ASKMVPISNQPQH

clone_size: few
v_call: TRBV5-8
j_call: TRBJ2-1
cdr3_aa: ASSSGVRETSEQF

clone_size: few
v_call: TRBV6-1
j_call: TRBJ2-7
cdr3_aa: ASRPWQREGPREQY

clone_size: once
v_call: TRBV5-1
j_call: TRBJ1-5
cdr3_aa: ASSLMPGQPSNQPQH

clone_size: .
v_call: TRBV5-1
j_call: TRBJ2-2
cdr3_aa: ASSSLIGELF

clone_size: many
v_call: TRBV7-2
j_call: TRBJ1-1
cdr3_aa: ASSLSSLNTEAF

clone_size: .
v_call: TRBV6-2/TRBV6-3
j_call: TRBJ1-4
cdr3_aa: ASSYRDRANEKLF

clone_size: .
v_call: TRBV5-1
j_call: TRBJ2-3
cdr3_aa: ASSSTSGVSDTQY

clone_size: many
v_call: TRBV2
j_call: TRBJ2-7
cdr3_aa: ASSVRDRGSYEQY

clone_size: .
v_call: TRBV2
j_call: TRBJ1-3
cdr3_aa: ASREPSGNTIY

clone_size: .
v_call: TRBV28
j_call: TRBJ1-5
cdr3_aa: ASNRWQGNQPQH

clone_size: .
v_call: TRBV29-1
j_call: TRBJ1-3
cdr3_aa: SVEVGAGMDSLAGNTIY

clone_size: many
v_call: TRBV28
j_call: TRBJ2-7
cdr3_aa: ASSLSRWYKPGQGVWDSYEQY

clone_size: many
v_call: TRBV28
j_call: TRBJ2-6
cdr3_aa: ASSRNSGANVLT

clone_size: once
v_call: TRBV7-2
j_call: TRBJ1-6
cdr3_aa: ASSLGAKTAPLH

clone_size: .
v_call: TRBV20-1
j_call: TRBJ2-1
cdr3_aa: SARDWGNEQF

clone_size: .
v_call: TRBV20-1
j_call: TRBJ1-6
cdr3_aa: SASRDRGTYNSPLH

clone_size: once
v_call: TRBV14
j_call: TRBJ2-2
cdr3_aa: ASSRGLTGELF

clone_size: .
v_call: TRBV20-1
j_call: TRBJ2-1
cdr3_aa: SAQTSGGGNEQF

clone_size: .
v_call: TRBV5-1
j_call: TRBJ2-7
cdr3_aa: ASSLMAGAHEQY

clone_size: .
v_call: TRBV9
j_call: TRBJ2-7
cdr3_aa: ASSVDNGYEQY

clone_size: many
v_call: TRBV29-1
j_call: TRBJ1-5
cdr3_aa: SVEQGFGQPQH

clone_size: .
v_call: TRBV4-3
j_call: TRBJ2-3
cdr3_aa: ASSRELDRASGTDTQY

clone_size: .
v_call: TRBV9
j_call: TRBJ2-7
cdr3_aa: ASSVDSKGYEQY

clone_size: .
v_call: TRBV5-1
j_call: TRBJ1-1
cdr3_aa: ASSSWVRNTEAF

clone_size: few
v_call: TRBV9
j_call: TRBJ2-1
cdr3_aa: ASSVNPKINEQF